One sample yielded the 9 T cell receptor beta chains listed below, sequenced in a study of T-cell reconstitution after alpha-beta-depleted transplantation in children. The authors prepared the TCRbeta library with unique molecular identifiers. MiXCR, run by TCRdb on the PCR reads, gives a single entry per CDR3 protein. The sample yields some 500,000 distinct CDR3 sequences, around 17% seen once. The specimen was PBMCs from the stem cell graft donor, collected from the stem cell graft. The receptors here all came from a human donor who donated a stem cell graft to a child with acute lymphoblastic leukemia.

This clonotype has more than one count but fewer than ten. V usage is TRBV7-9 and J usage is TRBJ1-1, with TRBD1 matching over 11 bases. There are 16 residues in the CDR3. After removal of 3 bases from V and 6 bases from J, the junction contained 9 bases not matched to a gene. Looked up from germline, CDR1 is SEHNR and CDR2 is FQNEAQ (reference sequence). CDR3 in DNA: TGTGCCAGCAGCTTGGGCCCGGGACAGGGGGAAGCTGAAGCTTTCTTT. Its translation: CASSLGPGQGEAEAFF. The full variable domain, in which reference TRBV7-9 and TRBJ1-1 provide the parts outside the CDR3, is DTGVSQNPRHKITKRGQNVTFRCDPISEHNRLYWYRQTLGQGPEFLTYFQNEAQLEKSRLLSDRFSAERPKGSFSTLEIQRTEQGDSAMYLCASSLGPGQGEAEAFFGQGTRLTVV.

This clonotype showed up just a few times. The CDR3 region is CASRGTGEGWTYNEQFF. In nucleotides, the CDR3 is TGTGCCAGCAGGGGGACAGGGGAGGGTTGGACCTACAATGAGCAGTTCTTC. This rearrangement joins TRBV7-9 to TRBJ2-1, with TRBD1 identical over 10 bases. The CDR3 extends over 17 amino acids. CDR1 and CDR2 from the germline V gene are SEHNR and FQNEAQ (reference sequence). V lost 6 bases and J lost 2; bases outside the gene matches: 10.

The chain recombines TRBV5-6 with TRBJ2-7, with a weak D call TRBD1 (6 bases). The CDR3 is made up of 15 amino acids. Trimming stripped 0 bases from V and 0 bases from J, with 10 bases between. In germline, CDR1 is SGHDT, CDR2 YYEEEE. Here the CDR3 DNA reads TGTGCCAGCAGCTTGGATTGGGACACCTCCTACGAGCAGTACTTC. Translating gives CASSLDWDTSYEQYF.

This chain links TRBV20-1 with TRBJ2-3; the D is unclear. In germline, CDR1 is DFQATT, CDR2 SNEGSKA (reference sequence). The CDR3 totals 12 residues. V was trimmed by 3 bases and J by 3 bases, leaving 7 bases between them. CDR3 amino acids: CSASGATDTQYF. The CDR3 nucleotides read TGCAGTGCTAGCGGTGCTACAGATACGCAGTATTTT.

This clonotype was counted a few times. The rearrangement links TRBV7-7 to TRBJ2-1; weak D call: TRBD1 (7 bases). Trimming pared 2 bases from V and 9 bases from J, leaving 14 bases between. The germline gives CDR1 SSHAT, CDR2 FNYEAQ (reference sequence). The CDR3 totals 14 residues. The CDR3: CASSLIGGDSEQFF. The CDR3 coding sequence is TGTGCCAGCAGCTTAATTGGCGGGGACAGTGAGCAGTTCTTC.

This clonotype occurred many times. The CDR3 spells CASSWDRDQYF. CDR3 sequence (DNA): TGTGCCAGCAGTTGGGACAGGGATCAGTATTTT. The V and J genes are TRBV12-3 or TRBV12-4 and TRBJ2-3; 9 nucleotides match TRBD1. V lost 4 bases and J lost 12; bases outside the gene matches: 2. This CDR3 is 11 amino acids long.

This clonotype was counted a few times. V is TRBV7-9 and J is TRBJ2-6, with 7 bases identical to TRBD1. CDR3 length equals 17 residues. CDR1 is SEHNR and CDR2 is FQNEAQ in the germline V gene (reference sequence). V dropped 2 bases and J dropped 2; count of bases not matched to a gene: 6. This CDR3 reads CASSLKETGPGANVLTF. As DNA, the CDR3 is TGTGCCAGCAGCTTAAAGGAGACAGGGCCTGGGGCCAACGTCCTGACTTTC.

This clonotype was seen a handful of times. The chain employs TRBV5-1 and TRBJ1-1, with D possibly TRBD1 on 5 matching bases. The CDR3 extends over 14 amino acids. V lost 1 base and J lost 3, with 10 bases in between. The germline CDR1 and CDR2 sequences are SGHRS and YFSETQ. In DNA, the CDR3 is TGCGCCAGCAGCTTGCCGACAGATTACACTGAAGCTTTCTTT. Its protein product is CASSLPTDYTEAFF.

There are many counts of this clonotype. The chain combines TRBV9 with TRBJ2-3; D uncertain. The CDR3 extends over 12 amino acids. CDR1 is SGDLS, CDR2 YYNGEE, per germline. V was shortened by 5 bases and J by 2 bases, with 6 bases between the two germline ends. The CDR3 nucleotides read TGTGCCAGCAGTGTGGACACAGATACGCAGTATTTT. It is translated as CASSVDTDTQYF. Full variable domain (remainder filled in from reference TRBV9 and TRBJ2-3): DSGVTQTPKHLITATGQRVTLRCSPRSGDLSVYWYQQSLDQGLQFLIQYYNGEERAKGNILERFSAQQFPDLHSELNLSSLELGDSALYFCASSVDTDTQYFGPGTRLTVL.